These T cell receptor beta chains were read from a single sample in a study of cytomegalovirus exposure and HLA in healthy donors. Data came from immunoSEQ multiplex PCR; TCRdb stores just in-frame clones and leaves some out. The profile shows about 98,000 clones, about 83% of them singletons. The sequenced sample consisted of PBMCs. These receptors were obtained from a woman in her twenties or thirties in good health and CMV-seronegative. Each CDR3 is given with its conserved first and last residue. A D gene is named only where the DNA matches it firmly. Part of the rows lack a size; the others show once, few, many or a class for expanded clones.

d_gene	abundance	v_gene	j_gene	CDR3nt	CDR3aa
TRBD1	.	TRBV29-1	TRBJ1-4	TGCAGCGTTGGGCTGGTCAGGGGGACTAATGAAAAACTGTTTTTT	CSVGLVRGTNEKLFF
.	.	TRBV19	TRBJ2-3	TGTGCCAGTAGTATCCCGGGGGCAGATACGCAGTATTTT	CASSIPGADTQYF
.	.	TRBV7-8	TRBJ1-5	TGTGCCAGCAGCTTACTCGAACGGAATCAGCCCCAGCATTTT	CASSLLERNQPQHF
TRBD1	.	TRBV7-9	TRBJ2-7	TGTGCCAGCAGCCGGACAGGGGGCGGAGTCCCCTACGAGCAGTACTTC	CASSRTGGGVPYEQYF
.	few	TRBV28	TRBJ1-5	TGTGCCAGCAGCCCGAGAGAGGGTCGCAATCAGCCCCAGCATTTT	CASSPREGRNQPQHF
TRBD2	.	TRBV19	TRBJ2-1	TGTGCCAGTAGTATCGGTCTAGCGGGAGGGGATGAGCAGTTCTTC	CASSIGLAGGDEQFF
.	few	TRBV29-1	TRBJ1-2	TGCAGCGTTGGACAGGTGAATGTCTATGGCTACACCTTC	CSVGQVNVYGYTF
.	.	TRBV28	TRBJ2-7	TGTGCCAGCAGTACTAGTAGCGCGCTCTCCTACGAGCAGTACTTC	CASSTSSALSYEQYF
.	.	TRBV19	TRBJ1-4	TGTGCCAGTAGTACCCGGAGGGCGGGTGAAAAACTGTTTTTT	CASSTRRAGEKLFF
.	.	TRBV5-6	TRBJ2-2	TGTGCCAGCAGGGTAGGGGCTGTCGGGGAGCTGTTTTTT	CASRVGAVGELFF
TRBD1	.	TRBV2	TRBJ1-1	TGTGCCAGCAGTATGGACAGGGACACTGAAGCTTTCTTT	CASSMDRDTEAFF
.	.	TRBV28	TRBJ1-5	TGTGCCAGCAGGTCAGGGAATCAGCCCCAGCATTTT	CASRSGNQPQHF
.	.	TRBV9	TRBJ2-3	TGTGCCAGCGGGAGGGGGATCCCCCTCGGTAGAGATACGCAGTATTTT	CASGRGIPLGRDTQYF
.	few	TRBV5-5	TRBJ1-5	TGTGCCAGCAGCTTAGAGGAAACGGTTTCCAATCAGCCCCAGCATTTT	CASSLEETVSNQPQHF
.	few	TRBV5-1	TRBJ2-3	TGCGCCAGCAGTTTAAGGGGGTTGGGTACAGATACGCAGTATTTT	CASSLRGLGTDTQYF
.	.	TRBV6-1	TRBJ1-5	TGTGCCAGCCTCGGGTCGGGCAATCAGCCCCAGCATTTT	CASLGSGNQPQHF
TRBD2	.	TRBV6-5	TRBJ2-5	TGTGCCAGCAGTCCCCCGCGGGGGGGCGAAGAGACCCAGTACTTC	CASSPPRGGEETQYF
.	.	TRBV6-1	TRBJ2-4	TGTGCCAGCAGTGAAACTAATCGCGGTCCACTAGCCAAAAACATTCAGTACTTC	CASSETNRGPLAKNIQYF
.	.	TRBV15	TRBJ1-1	TGTGCCACCAGCAGAGTTCGGGGGATACACTTGAACACTGAAGCTTTCTTT	CATSRVRGIHLNTEAFF
.	.	TRBV9	TRBJ2-3	TGTGCCAGCAGCGTAGCTCGCGGGGGCAATGGAGATACGCAGTATTTT	CASSVARGGNGDTQYF
TRBD2	.	TRBV18	TRBJ2-5	TGTGCCAGCTCACTCGTGGGACTAGCGGCAAATCAAGAGACCCAGTACTTC	CASSLVGLAANQETQYF
.	.	TRBV9	TRBJ2-1	TGTGCCAGCAGCGTTAATAGTGAGCAGTTCTTC	CASSVNSEQFF
.	.	TRBV19	TRBJ2-3	TGTGCCAGTAGTAGCCCGGGACGGGGGACAGATACGCAGTATTTT	CASSSPGRGTDTQYF
.	.	TRBV4-2	TRBJ2-7	TGTGCCAGCAGCCAAGAACCAGGGGCCCTATACGAGCAGTACTTC	CASSQEPGALYEQYF